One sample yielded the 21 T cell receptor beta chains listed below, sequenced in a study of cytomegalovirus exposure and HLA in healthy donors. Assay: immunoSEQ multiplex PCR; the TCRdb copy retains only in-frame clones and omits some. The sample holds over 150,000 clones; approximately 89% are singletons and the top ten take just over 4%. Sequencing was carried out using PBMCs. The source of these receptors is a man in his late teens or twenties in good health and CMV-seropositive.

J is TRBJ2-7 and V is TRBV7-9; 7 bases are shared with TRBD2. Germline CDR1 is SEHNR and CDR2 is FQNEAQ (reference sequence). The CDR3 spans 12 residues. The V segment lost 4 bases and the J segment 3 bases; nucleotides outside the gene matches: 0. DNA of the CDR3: TGTGCCAGCAGCTCTAGCGGCTACGAGCAGTACTTC. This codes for CASSSSGYEQYF.

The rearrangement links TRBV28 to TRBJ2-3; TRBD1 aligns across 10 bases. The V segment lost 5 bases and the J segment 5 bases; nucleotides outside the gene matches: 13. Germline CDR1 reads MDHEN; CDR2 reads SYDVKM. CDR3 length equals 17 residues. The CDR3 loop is CASSPPRGTGEGDTQYF. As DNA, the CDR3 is TGTGCCAGCAGTCCGCCCCGAGGGACAGGGGAAGGAGATACGCAGTATTTT.

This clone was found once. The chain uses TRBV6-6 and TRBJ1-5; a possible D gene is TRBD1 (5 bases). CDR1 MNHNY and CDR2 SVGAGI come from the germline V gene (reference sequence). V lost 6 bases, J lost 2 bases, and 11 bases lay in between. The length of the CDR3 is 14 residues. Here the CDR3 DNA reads TGTGCCAGCAGGCTGGGGGGTGGCAATCAGCCCCAGCATTTT. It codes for CASRLGGGNQPQHF.

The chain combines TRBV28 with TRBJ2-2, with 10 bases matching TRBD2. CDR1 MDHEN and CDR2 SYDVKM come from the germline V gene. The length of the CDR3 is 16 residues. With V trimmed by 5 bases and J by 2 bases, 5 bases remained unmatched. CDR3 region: CASSPRTSGNTGELFF. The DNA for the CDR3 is TGTGCCAGCAGTCCCCGGACTAGCGGCAACACCGGGGAGCTGTTTTTT.

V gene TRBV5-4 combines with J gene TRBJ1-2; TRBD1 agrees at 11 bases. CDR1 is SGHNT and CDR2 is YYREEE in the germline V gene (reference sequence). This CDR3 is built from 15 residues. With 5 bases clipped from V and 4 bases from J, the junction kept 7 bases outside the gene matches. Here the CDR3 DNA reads TGTGCCAGCAGGGAGGACAGGGGGCTGGGCTATGGCTACACCTTC. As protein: CASREDRGLGYGYTF.

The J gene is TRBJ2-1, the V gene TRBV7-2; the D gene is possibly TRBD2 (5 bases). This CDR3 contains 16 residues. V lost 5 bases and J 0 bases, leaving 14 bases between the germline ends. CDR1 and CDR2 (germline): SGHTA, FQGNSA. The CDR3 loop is CASSKRPGSSYNEQFF. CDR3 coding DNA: TGTGCCAGCAGCAAGAGGCCGGGAAGCTCCTACAATGAGCAGTTCTTC.

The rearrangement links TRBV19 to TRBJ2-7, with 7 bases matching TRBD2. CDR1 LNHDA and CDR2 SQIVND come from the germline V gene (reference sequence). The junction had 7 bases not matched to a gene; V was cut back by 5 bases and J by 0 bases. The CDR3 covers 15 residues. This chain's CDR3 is CASSVLASGSYEQYF. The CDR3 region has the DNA TGTGCCAGTAGTGTTTTGGCTAGCGGCTCCTACGAGCAGTACTTC. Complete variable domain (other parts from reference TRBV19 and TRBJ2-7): DGGITQSPKYLFRKEGQNVTLSCEQNLNHDAMYWYRQDPGQGLRLIYYSQIVNDFQKGDIAEGYSVSREKKESFPLTVTSAQKNPTAFYLCASSVLASGSYEQYFGPGTRLTVT.

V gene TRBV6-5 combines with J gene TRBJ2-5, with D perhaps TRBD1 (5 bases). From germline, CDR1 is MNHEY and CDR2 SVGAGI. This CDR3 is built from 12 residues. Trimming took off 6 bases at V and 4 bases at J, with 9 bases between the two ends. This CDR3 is CASRTAGETQYF. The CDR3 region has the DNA TGTGCCAGCAGGACAGCAGGAGAGACCCAGTACTTC.

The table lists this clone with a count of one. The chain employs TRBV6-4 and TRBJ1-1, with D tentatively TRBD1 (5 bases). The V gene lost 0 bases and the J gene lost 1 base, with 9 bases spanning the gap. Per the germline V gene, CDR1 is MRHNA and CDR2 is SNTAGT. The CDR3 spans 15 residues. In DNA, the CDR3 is TGTGCCAGCAGTGACTCGGACACCCAGAACACTGAAGCTTTCTTT. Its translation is CASSDSDTQNTEAFF.

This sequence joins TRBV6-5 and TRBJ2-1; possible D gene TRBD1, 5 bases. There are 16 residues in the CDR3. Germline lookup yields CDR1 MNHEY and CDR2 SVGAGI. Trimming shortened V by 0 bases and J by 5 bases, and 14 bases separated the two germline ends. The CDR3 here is CASSYSLTTANNEQFF. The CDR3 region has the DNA TGTGCCAGCAGTTACTCGCTTACGACAGCCAACAATGAGCAGTTCTTC.

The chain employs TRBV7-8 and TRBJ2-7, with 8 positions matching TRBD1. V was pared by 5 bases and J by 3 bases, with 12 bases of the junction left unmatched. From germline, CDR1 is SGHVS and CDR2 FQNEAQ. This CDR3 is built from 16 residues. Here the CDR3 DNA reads TGTGCCAGCAGCCTAATGACAGGGGATGCGGGCTACGAGCAGTACTTC. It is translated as CASSLMTGDAGYEQYF.

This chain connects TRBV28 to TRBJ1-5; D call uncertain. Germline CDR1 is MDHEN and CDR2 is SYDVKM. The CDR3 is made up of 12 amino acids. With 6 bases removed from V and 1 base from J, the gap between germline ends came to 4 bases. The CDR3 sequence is CASRQSNQPQHF. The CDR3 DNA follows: TGTGCCAGCAGACAGAGCAATCAGCCCCAGCATTTT.

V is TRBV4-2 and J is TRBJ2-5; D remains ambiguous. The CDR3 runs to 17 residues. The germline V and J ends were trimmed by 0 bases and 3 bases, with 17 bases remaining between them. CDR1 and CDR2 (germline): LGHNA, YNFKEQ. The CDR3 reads CASSQDRRGPGKETQYF. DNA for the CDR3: TGTGCCAGCAGCCAAGATCGGCGTGGGCCCGGAAAAGAGACCCAGTACTTC.

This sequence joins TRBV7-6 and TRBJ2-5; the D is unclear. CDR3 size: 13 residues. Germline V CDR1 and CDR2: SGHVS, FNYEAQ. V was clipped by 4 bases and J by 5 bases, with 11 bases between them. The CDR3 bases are TGTGCCAGCAGCTCGCCTATGGAGGAGACCCAGTACTTC. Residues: CASSSPMEETQYF.

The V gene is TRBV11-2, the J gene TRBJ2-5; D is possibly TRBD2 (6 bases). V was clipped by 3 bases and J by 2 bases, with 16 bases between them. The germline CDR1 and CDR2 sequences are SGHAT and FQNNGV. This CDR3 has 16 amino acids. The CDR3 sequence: CASSFLGGVEQETQYF. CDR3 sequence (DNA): TGTGCCAGCAGCTTTTTAGGCGGGGTGGAACAAGAGACCCAGTACTTC.

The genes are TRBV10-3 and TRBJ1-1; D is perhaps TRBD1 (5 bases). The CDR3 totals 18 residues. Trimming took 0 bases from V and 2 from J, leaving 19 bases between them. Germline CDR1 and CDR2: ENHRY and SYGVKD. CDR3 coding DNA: TGTGCCATCAGTGAGTCGAGCGGGGGTAGTAGGGGAAACACTGAAGCTTTCTTT. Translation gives CAISESSGGSRGNTEAFF.

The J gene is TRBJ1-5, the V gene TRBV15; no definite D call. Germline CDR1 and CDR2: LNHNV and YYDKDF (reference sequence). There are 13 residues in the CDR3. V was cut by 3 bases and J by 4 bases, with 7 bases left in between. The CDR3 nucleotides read TGTGCCACCAGCAGTGGCGGGAATCAGCCCCAGCATTTT. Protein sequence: CATSSGGNQPQHF.

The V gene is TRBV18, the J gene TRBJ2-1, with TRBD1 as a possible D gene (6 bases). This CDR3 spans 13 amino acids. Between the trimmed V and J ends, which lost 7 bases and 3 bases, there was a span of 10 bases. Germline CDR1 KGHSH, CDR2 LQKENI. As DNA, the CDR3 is TGTGCCAGCTTGGACAGCCACTACAATGAGCAGTTCTTC. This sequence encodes CASLDSHYNEQFF.

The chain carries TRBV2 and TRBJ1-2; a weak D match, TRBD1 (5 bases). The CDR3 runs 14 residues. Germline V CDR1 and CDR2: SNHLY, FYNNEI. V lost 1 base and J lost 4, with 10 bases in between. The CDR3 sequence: CASSEGGIFYGYTF. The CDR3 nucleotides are TGTGCCAGCAGTGAAGGGGGCATTTTCTATGGCTACACCTTC. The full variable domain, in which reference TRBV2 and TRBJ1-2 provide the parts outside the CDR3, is EPEVTQTPSHQVTQMGQEVILRCVPISNHLYFYWYRQILGQKVEFLVSFYNNEISEKSEIFDDQFSVERPDGSNFTLKIRSTKLEDSAMYFCASSEGGIFYGYTFGSGTRLTVV.

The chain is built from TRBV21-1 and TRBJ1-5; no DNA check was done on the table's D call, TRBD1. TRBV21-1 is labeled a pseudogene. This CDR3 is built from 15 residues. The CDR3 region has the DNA TGTGCCAGCAGAGACCGGGACAGTAGCAATCAGCCCCAGCATTTT. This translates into CASRDRDSSNQPQHF.

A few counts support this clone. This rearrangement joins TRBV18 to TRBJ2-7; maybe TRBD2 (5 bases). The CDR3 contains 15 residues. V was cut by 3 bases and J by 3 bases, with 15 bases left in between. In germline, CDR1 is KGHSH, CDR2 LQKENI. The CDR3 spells CASSPLDREGYEQYF. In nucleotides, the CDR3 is TGTGCCAGCTCACCTTTGGACCGTGAGGGCTACGAGCAGTACTTC. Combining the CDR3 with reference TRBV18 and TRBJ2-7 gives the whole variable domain NAGVMQNPRHLVRRRGQEARLRCSPMKGHSHVYWYRQLPEEGLKFMVYLQKENIIDESGMPKERFSAEFPKEGPSILRIQQVVRGDSAAYFCASSPLDREGYEQYFGPGTRLTVT.